These 27 T cell receptor beta chains were sequenced from one sample in a study of CD8 T cells in Susac syndrome. With random hexamers, about 0.45 to 1 ug RNA was reverse transcribed. TCRdb re-called the immunoSEQ multiplex PCR reads through MiXCR, storing one row per CDR3 protein. The table shows 100,000 to 150,000 distinct CDR3 sequences, with 94% occurring only once. Sequencing input: CD4+ T cells from PBMCs. The receptors were sampled from a human donor with multiple sclerosis.

The V and J genes are TRBV29-1 and TRBJ2-2; TRBD1 matches at 7 bases. The trim removed 7 bases at V and 2 bases at J, leaving 4 bases unmatched. Germline V gives CDR1 SQVTM, CDR2 ANQGSEA. There are 13 residues in the CDR3. The CDR3 DNA is TGCAGCGCCGACAGGGATAACACCGGGGAGCTGTTTTTT. Protein sequence: CSADRDNTGELFF.

The J gene is TRBJ2-1, the V gene TRBV12-3 or TRBV12-4; 7 nucleotides match TRBD2. J gave up 3 bases and V 5 bases, and 7 bases lay outside the gene matches. CDR3 length: 15 amino acids. The CDR3 sequence is CASSPSGTIYNEQFF. The CDR3 nucleotides are TGTGCCAGCAGTCCCTCCGGGACTATCTACAATGAGCAGTTCTTC.

CDR3 loop: CASSLYWDRMNTEAFF. CDR3 DNA sequence: TGCGCCAGCAGCTTGTATTGGGACAGGATGAACACTGAAGCTTTCTTT. The V and J genes are TRBV5-1 and TRBJ1-1, with TRBD1 matching 8 bases. Germline values: CDR1 SGHRS, CDR2 YFSETQ. With V trimmed by 1 base and J by 0 bases, 5 bases remained unmatched. The CDR3 length is 16 residues. The variable domain in full, completed from reference TRBV5-1 and TRBJ1-1, reads KAGVTQTPRYLIKTRGQQVTLSCSPISGHRSVSWYQQTPGQGLQFLFEYFSETQRNKGNFPGRFSGRQFSNSRSEMNVSTLELGDSALYLCASSLYWDRMNTEAFFGQGTRLTVV.

This chain connects TRBV9 to TRBJ2-1; TRBD2 agrees at 12 bases. The ends lost 0 bases at V and 8 bases at J; junction bases unmatched: 3. Germline V CDR1 and CDR2: SGDLS, YYNGEE. This CDR3 contains 15 residues. CDR3 in DNA: TGTGCCAGCAGCGTAGGACTAGCGGGAGCCTATGAGCAGTTCTTC. This gives the protein CASSVGLAGAYEQFF.

The chain links TRBV20-1 to TRBJ1-2; D is unresolved. This CDR3 is 12 amino acids long. V shed 6 bases and J shed 6 bases, with 14 bases lying between them. The germline V gene encodes CDR1 DFQATT and CDR2 SNEGSKA (reference sequence). CDR3 DNA: TGCAGTGCCGTTGCCAGGAGTGATGGCTACACCTTC. Translation gives CSAVARSDGYTF.

The chain joins TRBV14 to TRBJ2-1; 13 bases line up with TRBD2. Germline values: CDR1 SGHDN, CDR2 FVKESK. The V segment lost 1 base and the J segment 13 bases; nucleotides outside the gene matches: 4. This CDR3 has 14 amino acids. CDR3: CASSQARTSGGQFF. The CDR3 bases are TGTGCCAGCAGCCAAGCTAGGACTAGCGGGGGACAGTTCTTC.

On this clonotype itself: The junction departs from germline at one end; a sequencing error may be responsible. The chain carries TRBV5-6 and TRBJ1-2; D is unresolved. The CDR3 has 14 amino acids. Germline V lookup: CDR1 SGHDT, CDR2 YYEEEE. CDR3 coding DNA: TGTGCCAGCATCTTGGAGAGGATGCGCTATGGCTACACCTTC. Translating gives CASILERMRYGYTF.

The chain couples TRBV30 to TRBJ1-5; possible D gene TRBD1, 6 bases. The CDR3 is 13 residues long. The germline gives CDR1 GTSNPN, CDR2 SVGIG (reference sequence). V was trimmed by 2 bases and J by 8 bases, leaving 13 bases between them. CDR3 loop: CAWSLGPGEPQHF. The DNA of the CDR3 is TGTGCCTGGAGTCTGGGGCCAGGGGAGCCCCAGCATTTT.

The chain uses TRBV12-3 or TRBV12-4 and TRBJ2-7, with D possibly being TRBD2 (5 bases). The CDR3 runs 14 residues. V lost 4 bases and J lost 1, with 11 bases in between. CDR3 sequence: CASSSGLNSYEQYF. CDR3 coding DNA: TGTGCCAGCAGTTCCGGACTCAATTCCTACGAGCAGTACTTC.

The genes are TRBV20-1 and TRBJ2-2; D gene unclear. The CDR3 has 12 amino acids. V lost 6 bases, J lost 1 base, and 6 bases lay in between. Germline V CDR1 and CDR2: DFQATT, SNEGSKA (reference sequence). CDR3 amino acids: CSATRNTGELFF. CDR3 DNA: TGCAGTGCCACACGGAACACCGGGGAGCTGTTTTTT.

This chain uses TRBV12-3 or TRBV12-4 with TRBJ1-4; the D gene is possibly TRBD1 (6 bases). Trimming stripped 3 bases from V and 13 bases from J, with 18 bases between. The CDR3 spans 14 residues. The CDR3: CASSLGSGALGLFF. The CDR3, as DNA: TGTGCCAGCAGTTTGGGGTCAGGGGCCCTTGGACTGTTTTTT.

The chain is built from TRBV23-1 and TRBJ1-3, with D possibly being TRBD1 (5 bases). TRBV23-1 has ORF status, its function being uncertain. V was clipped by 4 bases and J by 1 base, with 14 bases between them. The CDR3 loop spans 16 amino acids. CDR3 nucleotides: TGCGCCAGCAGTCTCCGGCAGGGCGCTTCTGGAAACACCATATATTTT. This encodes CASSLRQGASGNTIYF.

V usage is TRBV6-1 and J usage is TRBJ1-4, with 11 bases fitting TRBD1. The J segment lost 7 bases and the V segment lost 7 bases, leaving 8 bases of the junction unmatched. The CDR3 consists of 15 residues. The germline CDR1 and CDR2 sequences are MNHNS and SASEGT. Written as DNA, the CDR3 is TGTGCCAGCAACCCCCCCGGGACAGGGGGTGAAAAACTGTTTTTT. It translates to CASNPPGTGGEKLFF.

The rearrangement joins TRBV23-1 to TRBJ1-2; 7 bases fit TRBD1. TRBV23-1 is reported as an ORF; its role is uncertain. V dropped 3 bases and J dropped 1; count of bases not matched to a gene: 5. This CDR3 comprises 15 residues. The CDR3 region has the DNA TGCGCCAGCAGTCATTCGGGACAGAATAACTATGGCTACACCTTC. As protein: CASSHSGQNNYGYTF.

The chain couples TRBV5-1 to TRBJ2-1; D is uncertain. Germline CDR1 and CDR2: SGHRS and YFSETQ. The CDR3 contains 12 residues. V was clipped by 2 bases and J by 8 bases, with 8 bases between them. CDR3 bases: TGCGCCAGCAGCTTCGATTTGTATGAGCAGTTCTTC. Translating it yields CASSFDLYEQFF.

The chain couples TRBV27 to TRBJ2-2, with D tentatively TRBD1 or TRBD2 (5 bases each). CDR1 and CDR2 from the germline V gene are MNHEY and SMNVEV (reference sequence). V lost 7 bases and J lost 0, with 12 bases in between. The CDR3 contains 15 residues. CDR3 sequence (DNA): TGTGCCAGCACACCCCGGGGCTCGAACACCGGGGAGCTGTTTTTT. Encoded protein: CASTPRGSNTGELFF.

The V and J genes are TRBV3-1 and TRBJ2-3; 12 bases align to TRBD1. V shed 4 bases, J shed 10 bases, and the junction held 9 bases outside the gene matches. Germline V gives CDR1 LGHDT, CDR2 YNNKEL (reference sequence). The CDR3 sequence is 15 residues long. The chain's CDR3 is CASSPRDRGQRAQYF. The CDR3 bases are TGTGCCAGCAGCCCCCGGGACAGGGGGCAACGAGCGCAGTATTTT.

The J gene is TRBJ2-2, the V gene TRBV20-1; 8 bases line up with TRBD1. The germline gives CDR1 DFQATT, CDR2 SNEGSKA (reference sequence). The CDR3 length is 14 residues. V gave up 6 bases and J gave up 8 bases; unmatched junction bases: 11. The CDR3 here is CSARTGRTPGELFF. The CDR3 bases are TGCAGTGCCCGGACAGGGAGAACACCGGGGGAGCTGTTTTTT.

The chain employs TRBV3-1 and TRBJ1-4; maybe TRBD1 (5 bases). The germline gives CDR1 LGHDT, CDR2 YNNKEL (reference sequence). The CDR3 covers 14 residues. V dropped 4 bases and J dropped 5 bases, with 11 bases sitting between them. The CDR3 bases are TGTGCCAGCAGCCCTGACAGCGGAAATGAAAAACTGTTTTTT. As protein: CASSPDSGNEKLFF.

J is TRBJ2-1 and V is TRBV4-1; TRBD2 matches at 12 bases. The CDR3 length is 16 residues. The trim removed 4 bases at V and 2 bases at J, leaving 3 bases unmatched. Germline V gives CDR1 MGHRA, CDR2 YSYEKL. The CDR3 loop reads CASSRLAGAPYNEQFF. The DNA of the CDR3 is TGCGCCAGCAGCCGACTAGCGGGAGCCCCCTACAATGAGCAGTTCTTC.

The J gene is TRBJ2-6, the V gene TRBV7-2; weak D call: TRBD1 (5 bases). CDR1 is SGHTA and CDR2 is FQGNSA in the germline V gene. Trimming shortened V by 5 bases and J by 4 bases, and 15 bases separated the two germline ends. This CDR3 is 16 amino acids long. Here the CDR3 reads CASSQGQPLGANVLTF. In DNA, the CDR3 is TGTGCCAGCAGCCAGGGCCAGCCCCTCGGGGCCAACGTCCTGACTTTC.

The gene calls are TRBV15 and TRBJ1-3; D not certain. The CDR3 runs 17 residues. CDR1 and CDR2 from the germline V gene are LNHNV and YYDKDF (reference sequence). V lost 0 bases and J 6 bases, leaving 18 bases between the germline ends. The CDR3 nucleotides read TGTGCCACCAGCAGAGAAGGTTCGGGGATCGCTGAAAACACCATATATTTT. The encoded protein is CATSREGSGIAENTIYF.

The CDR3: CASSRQGLTDTQYF. CDR3 sequence (DNA): TGCGCCAGCAGCCGGCAGGGCCTCACAGATACGCAGTATTTT. The chain has TRBV4-1 and TRBJ2-3, with D maybe TRBD1 (5 bases). V was pared by 4 bases and J by 2 bases, with 10 bases between. Germline V gene data show CDR1 as MGHRA and CDR2 as YSYEKL. CDR3 length: 14 amino acids.

CDR3 in DNA: TGCAGTGCTACCGGGAGGGCCGGAGAGACCCAGTACTTC. Translated: CSATGRAGETQYF. The chain combines TRBV20-1 with TRBJ2-5, with 8 bases fitting TRBD2. The CDR3 has 13 amino acids. The trim removed 4 bases at V and 4 bases at J, leaving 5 bases unmatched. Germline V gene lookup returns CDR1 DFQATT and CDR2 SNEGSKA (reference sequence).

The rearrangement uses TRBV5-4 and TRBJ2-3; 9 bases match TRBD2. There are 17 residues in the CDR3. From germline, CDR1 is SGHNT and CDR2 YYREEE (reference sequence). Trimming at V came to 0 bases and at J to 2 bases, leaving 7 bases not matched to a gene. In DNA, the CDR3 is TGTGCCAGCAGCTTGGGTTTCAGCGGGAGGAACACAGATACGCAGTATTTT. Protein sequence: CASSLGFSGRNTDTQYF.

The V call is TRBV5-1, the J call TRBJ2-4; D perhaps matches TRBD2 (5 bases). The V end was cut by 4 bases, the J end by 5 bases, with 7 bases between. Germline CDR1 is SGHRS and CDR2 is YFSETQ. There are 12 residues in the CDR3. The CDR3 protein is CASSPGENIQYF. The CDR3 region has the DNA TGCGCCAGCAGCCCCGGGGAAAACATTCAGTACTTC.

The chain combines TRBV14 with TRBJ2-7; 7 bases fit TRBD1. Trimming cost V 6 bases and J 5 bases; bases outside gene matches: 7. The CDR3 contains 13 residues. Germline V lookup: CDR1 SGHDN, CDR2 FVKESK. CDR3: CASRRTGANEQYF. The CDR3, as DNA: TGTGCCAGCAGACGCACAGGGGCCAACGAGCAGTACTTC. The full variable domain, with the rest looked up from reference TRBV14 and TRBJ2-7, is EAGVTQFPSHSVIEKGQTVTLRCDPISGHDNLYWYRRVMGKEIKFLLHFVKESKQDESGMPNNRFLAERTGGTYSTLKVQPAELEDSGVYFCASRRTGANEQYFGPGTRLTVT.